This TCR beta chain was obtained from a study of cytomegalovirus exposure and HLA in healthy donors (dated by TCRdb to about 2017). For context, the study as a whole: An earlier analysis of around 600 of the donors reported 250 to 350 Gb of sequence data and 100 million to 130 million unique TCR beta sequences from about 179 million T cells. Roughly 300 gigabases of sequencing data and around 80 million unique TCR sequences made up an early release that covered over 550 HLA-typed donors. Among the roughly 400 genotyped donors, around 81% belonged to the genetic ancestry cluster associated with self-reported Caucasian donors. The aim of the study was to test whether cataloging public T cell receptors could identify signatures of past pathogen exposure. The study used immunosequencing to profile the T cell repertoires of approximately 650 subjects and linked those repertoires to cytomegalovirus serostatus. In addition to the first cohort of 666 subjects, a separate validation cohort of under 150 different subjects was used. The study combined high-throughput TCR immunosequencing, statistical association of individual TCRs with disease status, and machine learning to predict cytomegalovirus infection status. To study patterns of TCR occurrence, a later analysis re-analyzed previously published TCR beta repertoires from 666 donors and added high-resolution HLA genotyping. The later analysis used no new phenotypic data to find candidate immune exposures, relying instead on TCR beta sequences and their occurrence across donors. An earlier analysis of nearly 600 of the donors applied high-throughput TCR beta sequencing to assess whether each TCR beta V gene segment acted as functional or pseudogenic. Donor age, sex, ethnicity and CMV serostatus were collected together with the repertoire data. A later genetic analysis took genome-wide SNP genotypes for about 65% of the roughly 670 donors and used that subset as a discovery cohort. Every repertoire in the discovery cohort had been generated on one and the same sequencing platform. Class I and class II HLA loci were covered by the typing at four-digit resolution. Typing coverage differed by locus: A, B, C, DRB1 and DQB1 were typed in about 629-630 donors, DQA1 in 522, DPA1 in over 600, and DPB1 in 472. Four to six DR-DQ haplotypes were handled as single units for association and clustering because linkage in the cohort was strong. Among roughly 370 genotyped donors of the cohort, an average of around 240,000 unique TCR beta nucleotide sequences were sequenced per donor, 15% to 20% of them non-productive. Paper-wide results and their limitations: Correlated functional status among segregating V segments might reflect linkage disequilibrium, but an unknown experimental factor could not be ruled out. A group of highly shared sequence variants was considered likely to be a technical artifact of the sequencing pipeline. A later genetic analysis reported fewer N-insertions in productive TCRs among donors in an Asian-associated ancestry cluster than the roughly 700-donor mean. When HLA alleles, especially DR and DQ, strongly co-occurred, attributing TCR associations to individual alleles was difficult. An association between a missense DCLRE1C variant and V-gene and J-gene trimming of TCR beta chains was found in a later genetic analysis and replicated in an independent cohort. Cytomegalovirus status was reported to be diagnosed by the classifier with high specificity and sensitivity in both the original and validation cohorts. In a later analysis, several top co-occurrence clusters were reported to appear linked to parvovirus B19, influenza, CMV and Epstein-Barr virus. Because HLA typing was missing for some donors at each locus, association tests included only the typed subset. In a later analysis, HLA-associated TCR beta chains were found to be more clonally expanded and to have lower generation probabilities than equally common non-associated chains. The study listed 150 to 200 TCR beta chains as associated with cytomegalovirus. Roughly uniform sequencing depth across donors was assumed in presence/absence analyses, although this assumption may not hold. Most TCR sequences were seen in very few donors, while some public TCRs were found in many individuals. It was suggested by the authors that the approach could potentially be generalized to other disease states and immunological phenotypes. Only TCR beta chains were sequenced in this cohort, and the absence of alpha or paired-chain data limited detectable features. An earlier analysis of some 590 of the donors showed that most TCR beta V segments appeared in productive rearrangements either about 87% or about 30% of the time, which broadly matched IMGT annotations. A further reported finding was that TCR beta sequences accurately predicted the HLA-A and HLA-B alleles for most subjects in the first cohort. Because the 87-base-pair reads could not distinguish some IMGT-functional V segments, including TRBV6-2 and TRBV6-3, those segments were excluded. In vitro tests confirmed that a few of the cytomegalovirus-associated TCR beta chains recognize cytomegalovirus antigens. At a false discovery rate of 0.05, a later analysis linked under 20,000 TCR beta sequences to specific HLA alleles. Immune exposure information for the cohort was limited to CMV serostatus. According to a later analysis, most CMV-associated TCR beta chains appeared to be HLA-restricted, and the HLA associations seemed to be driven largely by CMV exposure. A later analysis found that TCR association rates varied across HLA loci, with DRB1 alleles showing the most associated TCRs and HLA-C alleles the fewest. The earlier analysis of around 600 of the donors excluded seventeen rarely observed V segments, including chromosome 9 orphons, because counts were too low.

Receptor amplification or capture employed the immunoSEQ multiplex PCR assay. The multiplex PCR relied on a mix of 60 forward primers for TCR Vbeta segments and 13 reverse primers for TCR Jbeta segments. The CDR3 region of rearranged TCR beta genes was amplified from genomic DNA by a multiplex PCR assay. The Illumina HiSeq System was used to sequence the amplified TCR beta libraries as 87-base-pair reads. The paper's data handling went like this. A later analysis tallied some 79 million unique TCR beta chains across the 666 repertoires, and around 12 million of those chains were shared by two or more donors. Raw reads were error-corrected and collapsed into unique sequences with a nearest-neighbor algorithm that merged closely related sequences to remove PCR and sequencing errors. CDR3 sequences were aligned to IMGT reference sequences to assign V, D and J gene segments. For a sequence to be retained, a match of at least six nucleotides to both a V gene segment and a J gene segment was required. A rearrangement was called productive if the CDR3 had no stop codons and remained in frame with V and J, and every other rearrangement was called non-productive. Following IMGT convention, CDR3 was defined as the stretch from the second conserved V-encoded cysteine to the conserved J-encoded phenylalanine. In an earlier analysis of roughly 580 of the donors, sequences lacking an unambiguous match to a single V gene segment were excluded. In an earlier analysis of roughly 500 of the donors, V segments were called functional above 56.7% productive rearrangements and were called segregating when the between-donor standard deviation exceeded 5%. A statistical classification framework was built for diagnosing cytomegalovirus status from the catalog of TCR beta chain sequences. V and J gene assignment, in a later analysis, came from comparing TCR nucleotide sequences with IMGT/GENE-DB human TR gene sequences. In a later analysis, CDR3 sequences and most-parsimonious VDJ recombination scenarios were assigned using the TCRdist pipeline. In a later analysis, each TCR beta chain was defined by its CDR3 amino acid sequence together with its V-gene family, and reads without a unique V-gene family were excluded. To address suspected cross-contamination and a sequencing artifact, a later analysis removed over 500 highly shared, low-generation-probability nucleotide sequences. A later analysis calculated a clonal expansion index for each public chain from normalized within-repertoire ranks of inferred template counts. A later analysis computed generation probabilities with a VDJ recombination model fitted to out-of-frame rearrangements, and checked the results against IGoR. In a later analysis, hypergeometric tests were used to score TCR-TCR, TCR-HLA and TCR-CMV co-occurrence, with a repertoire-size bias correction applied to TCR pairs. False discovery rates were estimated in a later analysis by permuting HLA or CMV assignments 20 times. In a later analysis, co-occurring TCRs were grouped using DBSCAN, and TCRdist sequence similarity was added for clustering within HLA-allele-positive subsets. For co-occurrence clustering, repertoires with fewer than 30,000 or more than 120,000 public chains were excluded, along with about five repertoires with anomalous nucleotide sharing. The clones in this table, taken by TCRdb from immuneACCESS, are in-frame only. Not every clone is retained; where verified, under half of the shortfall comes from an unresolved V gene, and the cause of the rest is unknown. Clone size and the V and J calls come from that table; the DNA yielded D and trimming. In all, the sample holds some 170,000 clones, and more than 65% of those were seen once. The ten biggest clones cover roughly 1.2% of the sample.

Here V drops 2 bases and J drops 5 bases, and the junction holds 3 bases not matched to any gene. The germline V gene encodes CDR1 MRHNA and CDR2 SNTAGT. Including cysteine and phenylalanine, the CDR3 has 14 amino acids. CDR3 DNA only is kept here, 42 bases in frame from base 1. This clone came up a few times. No antigen is known for it. Per-nucleotide qualities are absent, and no much larger clonotype sits a single base away. Other DNA sequences in the same sample also yield this CDR3. The cohort consisted of 650 to 700 healthy bone marrow donors. At the time of sampling, all cohort members were nominally healthy, though unrecorded immune exposures were likely present. The donor was CMV seronegative and was included in the group of about 400 seronegative cohort members. A peripheral blood sample was collected from each donor, and TCR beta sequencing was performed on peripheral blood mononuclear cells. Genomic DNA extraction from the blood cell samples was performed with the Qiagen DNeasy Blood Extraction Kit.

This chain joins TRBV6-4 to TRBJ1-1, and 9 junction bases match TRBD1. Sequenced material: PBMCs. This TCR was sampled from a woman aged 50 to 65 in good health and CMV-seronegative. CDR3 region: CASSDTDRGTEAFF. At the DNA level, the sequence is TGTGCCAGCAGTGACACCGACAGGGGGACTGAAGCTTTCTTT.